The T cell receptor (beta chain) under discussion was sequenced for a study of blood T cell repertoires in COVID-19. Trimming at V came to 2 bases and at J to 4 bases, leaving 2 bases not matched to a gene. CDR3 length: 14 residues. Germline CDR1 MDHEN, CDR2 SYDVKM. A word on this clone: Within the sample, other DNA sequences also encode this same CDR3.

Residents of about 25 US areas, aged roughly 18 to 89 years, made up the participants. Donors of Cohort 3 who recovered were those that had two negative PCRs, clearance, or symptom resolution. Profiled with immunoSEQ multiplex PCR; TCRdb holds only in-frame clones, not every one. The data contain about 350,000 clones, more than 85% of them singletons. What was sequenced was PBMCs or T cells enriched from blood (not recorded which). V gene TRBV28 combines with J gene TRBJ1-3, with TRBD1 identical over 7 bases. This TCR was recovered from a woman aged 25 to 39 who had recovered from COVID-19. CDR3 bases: TGTGCCAGCAGTTTAACAGGGGCCGGAAACACCATATATTTT. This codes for CASSLTGAGNTIYF.